This note documents a single T cell receptor (beta chain) sequence. These data originate in a study of technical replicates of blood from a few donors. V dropped 7 bases and J dropped 0 bases, with 10 bases sitting between them. Germline values: CDR1 MDHEN, CDR2 SYDVKM. The CDR3 is made up of 14 amino acids. The data were produced by immunoSEQ multiplex PCR, yet TCRdb's version contains in-frame clones alone and is incomplete. The table records 72,000 or so clones, over 80% of them present only once. The sample was T cells isolated from PBMCs. The chain uses TRBV28 and TRBJ1-3; no reliable D call. This sequence originates from a human donor in good health. The CDR3, as DNA: TGTGCCAGCAACCAGATGCCCTCTGGAAACACCATATATTTT. Its protein is CASNQMPSGNTIYF.